The source of this TCR beta chain is a study of identical twins. Findings and limits, study-wide: For monozygotic twins, models underestimated out-of-frame TCR alpha sharing. In cord blood, abundant beta clonotypes had fewer insertions; memory showed no trend.

Germline V lookup: CDR1 SGHDT, CDR2 YYEEEE. The CDR3 contains 12 residues. Trimming removed 2 bases from V and 5 bases from J, with 7 bases in between. TCRdb reprocessed the 5' RACE reads with MiXCR, giving one entry per CDR3 protein. Counted here are over 200,000 distinct CDR3 sequences, 5% to 7% occurring once; the ten biggest clones make up 13% to 15%. This clonotype was detected ten times or more. Its antigen is unidentified. The data also belong to a second study, concerning T cells expressing NK-cell markers. That paper states: Among eight sequenced donors, seven carried HCMV seropositivity while one was seronegative. T cells sorted in several experiments were restricted to alpha-beta TCR T cells by an anti-gamma-delta TCR antibody.

The sample consisted of CD8+ T cells sorted from blood. This chain links TRBV5-6 with TRBJ1-2; the D is unclear. This sequence was found in a woman aged 18-29 years in good health. This chain's CDR3 is CASSFITYGYTF. The DNA for the CDR3 is TGTGCCAGCAGCTTTATAACGTATGGCTACACCTTC.